Presented here are 8 T cell receptor beta chains from one specimen sequenced in a study of vaccination and CD4 T cells after COVID-19. As to time point: late sampling 161 to 241 days after vaccination in three convalescent patients. Documented treatment: roughly 11-day PBMC culture with coronavirus spike peptide pools or control peptides (ViraFEST assay). Their specific antigens are unknown. At the Johns Hopkins FTIC core, DNA taken from cultured CD4+ T cells was sequenced by way of the Oncomine TCR Beta short-read assay. TCRdb used MiXCR to reprocess the PCR reads, holding one entry per CDR3 protein. The sample includes approximately 23,000 distinct CDR3 sequences, 30% to 40% of them seen just once. The input for sequencing was CD4+ T cells from blood, cultured in vitro, taken about 7 months after SARS-CoV-2 vaccination. The origin of the receptors is a human donor who had recovered from COVID-19.

The chain joins TRBV20-1 to TRBJ2-3, with 8 nucleotides matching TRBD2. V lost 4 bases to trimming and J lost 3 bases; unmatched junction nucleotides: 12. The V gene's germline CDR1 is DFQATT and CDR2 SNEGSKA (reference sequence). The CDR3 spans 16 residues. The CDR3 spells CSATRTSRIYTDTQYF. The CDR3 DNA follows: TGCAGTGCTACTCGGACTAGCCGGATTTATACAGATACGCAGTATTTT.

This clonotype has a handful of counts. The CDR3 protein is CSQRQVTEAFF. The CDR3 region has the DNA TGCAGCCAACGTCAGGTCACTGAAGCTTTCTTT. The gene calls are TRBV20-1 and TRBJ1-1; D gene unclear. This CDR3 has 11 residues. In germline, CDR1 is DFQATT, CDR2 SNEGSKA (reference sequence).

The rearrangement links TRBV6-5 to TRBJ2-3; D is unresolved. Germline lookup yields CDR1 MNHEY and CDR2 SVGAGI. V lost 0 bases to trimming and J lost 8 bases, with 3 bases between them. The CDR3 contains 11 residues. CDR3 sequence: CASSYSTTQYF. CDR3 nucleotide sequence: TGTGCCAGCAGTTACTCGACTACGCAGTATTTT.

There are a few counts of this clonotype. The V and J genes are TRBV7-2 and TRBJ2-3, with TRBD2 identical over 14 bases. The germline V gene has CDR1 SGHTA and CDR2 FQGNSA. Germline trimming cut 5 bases from V and 2 bases from J; bases unmatched to any gene: 3. This CDR3 contains 16 residues. CDR3 loop: CASSRTSGRYTDTQYF. In DNA, the CDR3 is TGTGCCAGCAGCAGGACTAGCGGGAGGTACACAGATACGCAGTATTTT. Full variable domain (outside the CDR3, taken from reference TRBV7-2 and TRBJ2-3): GAGVSQSPSNKVTEKGKDVELRCDPISGHTALYWYRQSLGQGLEFLIYFQGNSAPDKSGLPSDRFSAERTGGSVSTLTIQRTQQEDSAVYLCASSRTSGRYTDTQYFGPGTRLTVL.

The V and J genes are TRBV20-1 and TRBJ1-6, with D maybe TRBD1 (5 bases). This CDR3 is built from 14 residues. Looked up from germline, CDR1 is DFQATT and CDR2 is SNEGSKA (reference sequence). V lost 0 bases, J lost 8 bases, and 11 bases lay in between. The chain's CDR3 is CSARDPGIYSPLHF. In DNA form, the CDR3 reads TGCAGTGCTAGAGATCCAGGGATATATTCACCCCTCCACTTT.

This sequence joins TRBV7-9 and TRBJ2-1; a possible D gene is TRBD2 (5 bases). There are 16 residues in the CDR3. V was pared by 8 bases and J by 4 bases, with 21 bases between. Germline V gene data show CDR1 as SEHNR and CDR2 as FQNEAQ (reference sequence). The CDR3 loop is CASQIAPAVPYNEQFF. The CDR3 DNA follows: TGTGCCAGCCAAATCGCCCCAGCGGTACCTTACAATGAGCAGTTCTTC.

This clonotype showed up just a few times. The chain uses TRBV27 and TRBJ2-5; D might be TRBD1 (6 bases). Trimming removed 8 bases from V and 5 bases from J, with 18 bases in between. The germline V gene has CDR1 MNHEY and CDR2 SMNVEV (reference sequence). The CDR3 extends over 14 amino acids. The DNA for the CDR3 is TGTGCCAGCTCCCCACACAGGGCTGGGGAGACCCAGTACTTC. Protein product: CASSPHRAGETQYF.

The gene calls are TRBV20-1 and TRBJ1-1; the match to TRBD1 covers 7 bases. This CDR3 spans 14 amino acids. Germline loops: CDR1 DFQATT, CDR2 SNEGSKA (reference sequence). V was clipped by 3 bases and J by 3 bases; unmatched bases: 7. The CDR3 bases are TGCAGTGCTAGTAACTTCCAGGGGGACACTGAAGCTTTCTTT. Protein product: CSASNFQGDTEAFF.